This TCR beta chain emerged from a study of T cells after yellow fever vaccination. The CDR3 is made up of 12 amino acids. The V end lost 4 bases, the J end lost 15 bases, and 17 bases lay between the germline ends. CDR1 and CDR2 (germline): SGHKS, YYEKEE (reference sequence). A 5'RACE template-switching step, the method used to make TCR cDNA, added a universal primer site and UMIs. TCRdb itself ran the 5' RACE reads through MiXCR, one entry per CDR3 protein. The data contain 250,000 to 300,000 distinct CDR3 sequences, about 10% of them seen just once; the ten biggest clones take up about 3%. The sequence was obtained from a man aged 18 to 29 who received the YFV17D yellow fever vaccine. The V call is TRBV5-5, the J call TRBJ2-1, with D possibly being TRBD2 (7 bases). The source material was CD4+ T cells sorted from PBMCs, sampled 5 days after the yellow fever booster vaccination. The CDR3 sequence: CASSHPGGAMFF. CDR3 nucleotides: TGTGCCAGCAGCCATCCGGGGGGCGCGATGTTCTTC.